The rows below give T cell receptor beta chains drawn from one sample of a study of blood T cell repertoires in COVID-19. TCRdb keeps only in-frame clones here, not all; method: immunoSEQ multiplex PCR. The sample lists about 120,000 clones; around 80% were seen once. The sequencing input was peripheral blood. Receptors originate from a man aged 70 or older with acute or convalescent COVID-19. CDR3s include the opening cysteine and the closing phenylalanine or tryptophan. Each record gives: clone size, CDR3 length, J gene, V gene, D gene, CDR3 protein, CDR3 DNA. A D gene is named only where the DNA matches it firmly. Only part of the rows carry a size: once, few, many, or a class if the clone is expanded.

clone_size: once
cdr3_length: 13
j_call: TRBJ2-1
v_call: TRBV11-2
d_call: TRBD1
cdr3_aa: CASSLASTGEQFF
cdr3_nt: TGTGCCAGCAGCTTAGCTTCGACAGGGGAGCAGTTCTTC

clone_size: .
cdr3_length: 12
j_call: TRBJ1-1
v_call: TRBV5-1
d_call: .
cdr3_aa: CASSGGETEAFF
cdr3_nt: TGCGCCAGTTCGGGTGGGGAGACTGAAGCTTTCTTT

clone_size: .
cdr3_length: 17
j_call: TRBJ2-1
v_call: TRBV19
d_call: .
cdr3_aa: CASSIGPGQFPYNEQFF
cdr3_nt: TGTGCCAGTAGTATAGGCCCAGGACAGTTTCCCTACAATGAGCAGTTCTTC

clone_size: .
cdr3_length: 13
j_call: TRBJ2-7
v_call: TRBV28
d_call: .
cdr3_aa: CASSFARPYEQYF
cdr3_nt: TGTGCCAGCAGTTTTGCCAGGCCCTACGAGCAGTACTTC

clone_size: few
cdr3_length: 15
j_call: TRBJ2-7
v_call: TRBV11-2
d_call: TRBD2
cdr3_aa: CASSLVARGGYEQYF
cdr3_nt: TGTGCCAGCAGCTTAGTTGCGCGGGGGGGATACGAGCAGTACTTC

clone_size: once
cdr3_length: 15
j_call: TRBJ2-7
v_call: TRBV4-1
d_call: TRBD2
cdr3_aa: CASSPGLAGEYEQYF
cdr3_nt: TGCGCCAGCAGCCCCGGACTAGCGGGGGAGTACGAGCAGTACTTC

clone_size: .
cdr3_length: 16
j_call: TRBJ1-3
v_call: TRBV11-2
d_call: .
cdr3_aa: CASSLERPLSGNTIYF
cdr3_nt: TGTGCCAGCAGCTTAGAGAGGCCTCTCTCTGGAAACACCATATATTTT

clone_size: once
cdr3_length: 14
j_call: TRBJ1-6
v_call: TRBV27
d_call: .
cdr3_aa: CASSRGQFNSPLHF
cdr3_nt: TGTGCCAGCAGTCGAGGACAATTTAATTCACCCCTCCACTTT

clone_size: .
cdr3_length: 16
j_call: TRBJ2-2
v_call: TRBV5-1
d_call: .
cdr3_aa: CASSPLQGPNTGELFF
cdr3_nt: TGCGCCAGCAGCCCCCTACAGGGACCGAACACCGGGGAGCTGTTTTTT

clone_size: .
cdr3_length: 14
j_call: TRBJ2-7
v_call: TRBV6-5
d_call: TRBD2
cdr3_aa: CASSFGLEAYEQYF
cdr3_nt: TGTGCCAGCAGTTTCGGACTAGAAGCCTACGAGCAGTACTTC

clone_size: .
cdr3_length: 16
j_call: TRBJ2-2
v_call: TRBV5-4
d_call: TRBD2
cdr3_aa: CASSRPGAGDTGELFF
cdr3_nt: TGTGCCAGCAGCCGCCCTGGGGCGGGAGACACCGGGGAGCTGTTTTTT

clone_size: .
cdr3_length: 14
j_call: TRBJ1-2
v_call: TRBV7-6
d_call: .
cdr3_aa: CASSLATRGRGYTF
cdr3_nt: TGTGCCAGCAGCTTAGCTACGCGGGGGCGCGGCTACACCTTC

clone_size: few
cdr3_length: 12
j_call: TRBJ2-1
v_call: TRBV6-5
d_call: TRBD1
cdr3_aa: CASRSDRDREFF
cdr3_nt: TGTGCCAGCAGGTCCGACCGGGACAGGGAGTTCTTC

clone_size: .
cdr3_length: 17
j_call: TRBJ2-2
v_call: TRBV7-2
d_call: TRBD2
cdr3_aa: CASSWTSGGANTGELFF
cdr3_nt: TGTGCCAGCAGTTGGACTAGCGGGGGGGCGAACACCGGGGAGCTGTTTTTT

clone_size: .
cdr3_length: 14
j_call: TRBJ2-3
v_call: TRBV5-1
d_call: .
cdr3_aa: CASSLSTSTDTQYF
cdr3_nt: TGCGCCAGCAGCTTGTCGACTAGCACAGATACGCAGTATTTT

clone_size: .
cdr3_length: 15
j_call: TRBJ2-3
v_call: TRBV11-2
d_call: TRBD1
cdr3_aa: CASSLTGAYTDTQYF
cdr3_nt: TGTGCCAGCAGCTTAACAGGGGCTTACACAGATACGCAGTATTTT

clone_size: .
cdr3_length: 12
j_call: TRBJ1-1
v_call: TRBV19
d_call: .
cdr3_aa: CASSMEGIEAFF
cdr3_nt: TGTGCCAGTAGTATGGAGGGGATTGAAGCTTTCTTT

clone_size: .
cdr3_length: 16
j_call: TRBJ2-6
v_call: TRBV6-5
d_call: .
cdr3_aa: CASSYSMRTGANVLTF
cdr3_nt: TGTGCCAGCAGTTACTCAATGCGAACTGGGGCCAACGTCCTGACTTTC

clone_size: .
cdr3_length: 15
j_call: TRBJ2-1
v_call: TRBV2
d_call: TRBD2
cdr3_aa: CASSSTGGGFGEQFF
cdr3_nt: TGTGCCAGCAGTTCGACGGGCGGGGGGTTCGGTGAGCAGTTCTTC

clone_size: few
cdr3_length: 14
j_call: TRBJ1-4
v_call: TRBV19
d_call: TRBD1
cdr3_aa: CASNRDRVGEKLFF
cdr3_nt: TGTGCCAGTAACCGGGACAGGGTCGGTGAAAAACTGTTTTTT